This T cell receptor beta chain was captured by sequencing in a study of blood T cell repertoires in COVID-19. Whole-study context: The United States, Italy and Spain supplied acute and convalescent COVID-19 samples. The cDNA or gDNA used as material had been derived from T cells, B-cell-depleted T cells, or PBMCs.

Original handling: Amplification with reference gene primers provided the estimates of nucleated cell counts. TCRdb keeps only in-frame clones here, not all; method: immunoSEQ multiplex PCR. The V and J calls and clone size come from that table; D and trimming were worked out from the DNA. Counted here are hundreds of thousands of clones, 75% to 90% occurring once; the ten biggest clones make up roughly 7.8%. The germline gives CDR1 WNHNN, CDR2 SYGVQD (reference sequence). The V segment lost 4 bases and the J segment 0 bases; nucleotides outside the gene matches: 9. This CDR3 comprises 17 residues. Sample: peripheral blood. The TCR comes from a man aged 55 to 69 who had recovered from COVID-19. The chain combines TRBV10-1 with TRBJ2-3, with 8 bases matching TRBD1. The CDR3 spells CASSGGPGTGSTDTQYF. CDR3 DNA sequence: TGCGCCAGCAGTGGGGGGCCCGGGACAGGAAGCACAGATACGCAGTATTTT.